The entry that follows covers one T cell receptor (beta chain) sequence. No cognate antigen has been identified for it. Per-nucleotide qualities are absent, and no much larger clonotype sits a single base away. The immunoSEQ Assay, a bias-controlled multiplex PCR, was used to amplify TCRbeta CDR3 regions from genomic DNA. From the authors' description of their analysis: Nucleated cell counts per sample were estimated from amplification of reference gene primers within the assay. To quantify the absolute abundance of each unique TCRbeta CDR3 rearrangement, sequence reads were collapsed and filtered. For each sample, productive Simpson clonality was calculated by taking the square root of Simpson's diversity index across productive rearrangements. The clones in this table, taken by TCRdb from immuneACCESS, are in-frame only. Not every clone is retained; where verified, under half of the shortfall comes from an unresolved V gene, and the cause of the rest is unknown. Clonal size and the V and J genes are those of that table, whereas D and trimming came from the DNA. This sample lists about 370,000 clones; around 89% were detected once. Roughly 0.99% of the sample is taken by the ten largest.

The entry originates in a study of blood T cell repertoires in COVID-19 (dated by TCRdb to 2018 to 2021). Some background on the complete study: Collaborator samples came from the United States, Italy and Spain and covered acute and convalescent phases of COVID-19. A freely available public database, intended as a resource for researchers studying the immune response to SARS-CoV-2, is where the repertoires were released. The material from the prospective study consisted of cDNA or gDNA derived from T cells, B-cell-depleted T cells, or PBMCs. A de-identified subject ID, COVID-19 status, age in years and sex were almost always included in the sample metadata. Subjects who had been exposed to COVID-19, were actively infected with it, or had recovered from it provided the deeply sampled blood TCRbeta repertoires that made up the dataset. HLA class I and class II types, where available, came from metadata supplied by the sample provider rather than from assay-based typing. The samples were drawn from two sources: the first 160 participants of the ongoing ImmuneRACE study, and 1,000 to 1,500 subjects contributed by 6 global collaborators.

Participants in the prospective study were enrolled through a virtual design, were aged roughly 18 to 90 years, and lived in roughly 24 United States geographic areas. To assign participants to cohorts, the prospective study relied on clinical history that participants themselves reported in a screening survey and a study questionnaire. Recovered participants in ImmuneRACE Cohort 3 were defined by two consecutive negative NP/OP PCR tests, clearance by a healthcare professional, or resolution of symptoms. In the prospective study, whole blood, serum and a nasopharyngeal or oropharyngeal swab were collected from each participant by mobile phlebotomists. Over a 2-month period, participants in the prospective study had the option of providing additional blood draws and questionnaires. Prospective study blood samples were shipped either frozen or at room temperature before DNA extraction. Overall study outcomes, separate from this receptor: How much clinical and demographic metadata was included differed by source and by participant, and the metadata was provided uncurated.

V is pruned by 4 bases and J by 4 bases, leaving 7 bases of the junction without a gene match. CDR1 and CDR2 are drawn from the germline V gene: SGHTA, FQGNSA. The CDR3 goes from the cysteine to the phenylalanine over 16 residues. CDR3 DNA only is kept here, 48 bases in frame from base 1. The chain is encoded by TRBV7-2 joined to TRBJ2-1; 10 central nucleotides agree with TRBD2. Sequencing used PBMCs or T cells enriched from blood (not recorded which). This receptor was identified in a man between 18 and 35 years old who had recovered from COVID-19. The sequenced DNA: TGTGCCAGCAGCTCGGGGGGTAGCGGGAGGTACAATGAGCAGTTCTTC. This codes for CASSSGGSGRYNEQFF.